These T cell receptor beta chains were read from a single sample in a study of early T cells in non-severe SARS-CoV-2 infection. TCRdb fed the 5' RACE reads into MiXCR, producing one record per CDR3 protein. The sample lists 100,000 to 130,000 distinct CDR3 sequences, 11% occurring once. Source material: whole blood. The receptors come from an adult who was a healthcare worker with PCR-confirmed SARS-CoV-2 infection or an uninfected control (not recorded which). The CDR3 runs from the conserved cysteine through the conserved F or W. Each record gives: J gene, clone size, V gene, D gene, CDR3 DNA, CDR3 protein. The D gene is left open where the match is weak. Clone size is stated in some rows and not others, as once, few, many or a class when expanded.

TRBJ1-2,.,TRBV25-1,.,TGTGCCAGCAGTGAAGGGGGGTATGGCTACACCTTC,CASSEGGYGYTF
TRBJ2-1,many,TRBV5-1,.,TGCGCCAGCAGTTCGGACTCCGCCTACAATGAGCAGTTCTTC,CASSSDSAYNEQFF
TRBJ1-1,few,TRBV20-1,.,TGCAGTGCTAGTGAGCCGGGGATGAACACTGAAGCTTTCTTT,CSASEPGMNTEAFF
TRBJ2-2,.,TRBV7-3,TRBD1,TGTGCCAGCAGCCCACTGGACAGGGGTTTGACCGGGGAGCTGTTTTTT,CASSPLDRGLTGELFF
TRBJ1-1,few,TRBV20-1,TRBD1,TGCAGTGCTAGAGCAGGGGGCTGGGACACTGAAGCTTTCTTT,CSARAGGWDTEAFF
TRBJ2-1,many,TRBV20-1,TRBD2,TGCAGTGCTTCTAGCGGGAGGTACTCCTACAATGAGCAGTTCTTC,CSASSGRYSYNEQFF
TRBJ1-2,few,TRBV20-1,.,TGCAGTGTCCAAGAGGGCCCGACCTTC,CSVQEGPTF
TRBJ2-7,few,TRBV4-1,TRBD2,TGCGCCAGCAGCCAAGAAATATTAGGACTAGCGAACTACGAGCAGTACTTC,CASSQEILGLANYEQYF
TRBJ2-7,once,TRBV4-3,.,TGCGCCAGCAGCCGTTACTTGCGCGGCAGGGGGGCCTACGAGCAGTACTTC,CASSRYLRGRGAYEQYF
TRBJ2-1,few,TRBV7-9,TRBD2,TGTGCCAGCAGCTTCTGGACTAGCGGACGCAATGAGCAGTTCTTC,CASSFWTSGRNEQFF
TRBJ1-2,.,TRBV6-2/TRBV6-3,.,TGTGCCAGCACCCTCACTGCAACCAACTATGGCTACACCTTC,CASTLTATNYGYTF
TRBJ1-4,few,TRBV20-1,TRBD1,TGCAGTGCTAGGGGGGGACAGGCAACTAATGAAAAACTGTTTTTT,CSARGGQATNEKLFF
TRBJ1-5,few,TRBV5-1,.,TGCGCCAGCGGTACAGGGATCAGCAATCAGCCCCAGCATTTT,CASGTGISNQPQHF
TRBJ2-5,many,TRBV7-7,TRBD1,TGTGCCAGCAGCTCCGGACAGGGCAGAGAGACCCAGTACTTC,CASSSGQGRETQYF
TRBJ2-2,.,TRBV6-2/TRBV6-3,.,TGTGCCAGCAGCCCTAGTGGGGTCGGGGAGCTGTTTTTT,CASSPSGVGELFF
TRBJ2-1,.,TRBV3-1,.,TGTGCCAGCAGCCAAGATGGGGCCCCACGGGATGAGCAGTTCTTC,CASSQDGAPRDEQFF
TRBJ1-4,.,TRBV20-1,.,TGCAGTGCTAGCTCAGGGCATAATGAAAAACTGTTTTTT,CSASSGHNEKLFF
TRBJ1-1,many,TRBV28,.,TGTGCCAGCAGCCGGTTTGTGACTGAAGCTTTCTTT,CASSRFVTEAFF
TRBJ1-5,.,TRBV20-1,.,TGCAGTGCTAGGGTATCGGGTAGCAATCAGCCCCAGCATTTT,CSARVSGSNQPQHF
TRBJ1-1,.,TRBV4-3,.,TGCGCCAGCAGCCAAGATCCGAAGGGCGGGAGCACTGAAGCTTTCTTT,CASSQDPKGGSTEAFF
TRBJ1-2,.,TRBV28,.,TGTGCCAGCAGTTCCGAGCAGAGCTATGGCTACACCTTC,CASSSEQSYGYTF
TRBJ1-3,few,TRBV27,.,TGTGCCTCAGCCCAAGTCTCTGGAAACACCATATATTTT,CASAQVSGNTIYF
TRBJ1-1,few,TRBV5-6,.,TGTGCCAGCAGCTCCTGGGGGTCACGGGCTGAAGCTTTCTTT,CASSSWGSRAEAFF
TRBJ2-4,.,TRBV20-1,.,TGCAGTGCCGTAAACCCAGCCAAAAACATTCAGTACTTC,CSAVNPAKNIQYF
TRBJ2-1,.,TRBV24-1,TRBD2,TGTGCCACCAGTGCCACGGCGGGGACTAGTCAGAGCTCCTACAATGAGCAGTTCTTC,CATSATAGTSQSSYNEQFF
TRBJ1-5,.,TRBV28,.,TGTGCCAGCAGAGTGACAGGAATAGAGCAGCCCCAGCATTTT,CASRVTGIEQPQHF
TRBJ2-2,few,TRBV28,TRBD1,TGTGCCAGCAGAAGCGGACAGGGAAACACCGGGGAGCTGTTTTTT,CASRSGQGNTGELFF
TRBJ2-3,.,TRBV10-2,TRBD2,TGCGCCAGCAGTGGAAGGTTCGTCCTAGCGGGCACAGATACGCAGTATTTT,CASSGRFVLAGTDTQYF